This TCR beta chain was sequenced during a study of neurological immune-mediated disorders. Study observations and caveats: Expanded clones shared no identical CDR3 amino acid sequences across subjects, which suggested private TCR-beta repertoires in all groups. The greatest TCR clonal expansion occurred in HTLV-1-associated myelopathy and the least in multiple sclerosis, which fell below healthy controls.

As concerns this clonotype: The antigen is unknown.

CDR3 length: 13 amino acids. CDR1 is DFQATT, CDR2 SNEGSKA, per germline (reference sequence). The V end lost 2 bases, the J end lost 5 bases, and 10 bases lay between the germline ends. Unsorted libraries were prepared from 2 million PBMCs that had been stored at -80 C. A 10-nucleotide random UMI tagged transcripts in template-switch 5'RACE cDNA synthesis. TCRdb redid the calling of the 5' RACE reads with MiXCR, one entry per CDR3 protein. This sample has 23,000 or so distinct CDR3 sequences; around 13% occur once, and the top ten carry roughly 14%. What was sequenced was PBMCs. The chain links TRBV20-1 to TRBJ1-5, with D possibly matching TRBD1 (5 bases). The sequence was obtained from a woman in her sixties or seventies with HTLV-1-associated myelopathy (HAM/TSP). CDR3 DNA sequence: TGCAGTGCTAGATGGACATATGATCAGCCCCAGCATTTT. Translated, it gives CSARWTYDQPQHF.